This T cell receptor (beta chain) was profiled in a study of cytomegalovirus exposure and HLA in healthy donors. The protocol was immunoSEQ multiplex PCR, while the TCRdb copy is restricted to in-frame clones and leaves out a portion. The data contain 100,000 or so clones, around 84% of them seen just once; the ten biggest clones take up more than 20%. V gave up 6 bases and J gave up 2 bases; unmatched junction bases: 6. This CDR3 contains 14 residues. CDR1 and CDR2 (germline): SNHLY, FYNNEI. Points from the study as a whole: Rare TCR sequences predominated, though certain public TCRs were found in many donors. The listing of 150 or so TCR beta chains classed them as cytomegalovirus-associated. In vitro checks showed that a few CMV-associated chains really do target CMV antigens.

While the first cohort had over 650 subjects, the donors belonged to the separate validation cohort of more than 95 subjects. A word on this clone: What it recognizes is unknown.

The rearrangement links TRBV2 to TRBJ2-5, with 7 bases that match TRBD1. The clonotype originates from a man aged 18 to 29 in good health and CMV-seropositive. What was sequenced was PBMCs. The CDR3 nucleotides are TGTGCCAGCAGAACCGGGACAGCACAAGAGACCCAGTACTTC. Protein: CASRTGTAQETQYF. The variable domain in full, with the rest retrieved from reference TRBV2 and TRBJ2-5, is EPEVTQTPSHQVTQMGQEVILRCVPISNHLYFYWYRQILGQKVEFLVSFYNNEISEKSEIFDDQFSVERPDGSNFTLKIRSTKLEDSAMYFCASRTGTAQETQYFGPGTRLLVL.